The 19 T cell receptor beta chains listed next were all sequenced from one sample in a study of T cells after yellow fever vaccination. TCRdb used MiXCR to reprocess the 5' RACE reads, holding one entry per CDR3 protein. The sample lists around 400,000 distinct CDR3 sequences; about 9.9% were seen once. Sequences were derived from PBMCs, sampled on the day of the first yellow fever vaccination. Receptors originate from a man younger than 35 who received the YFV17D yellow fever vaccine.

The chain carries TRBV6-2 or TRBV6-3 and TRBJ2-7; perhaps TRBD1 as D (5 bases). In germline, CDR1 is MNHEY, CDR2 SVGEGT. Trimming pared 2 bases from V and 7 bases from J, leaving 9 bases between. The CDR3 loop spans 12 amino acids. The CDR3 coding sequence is TGTGCCAGCAGTTACGGGGCGTGGGAGCAGTACTTC. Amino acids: CASSYGAWEQYF.

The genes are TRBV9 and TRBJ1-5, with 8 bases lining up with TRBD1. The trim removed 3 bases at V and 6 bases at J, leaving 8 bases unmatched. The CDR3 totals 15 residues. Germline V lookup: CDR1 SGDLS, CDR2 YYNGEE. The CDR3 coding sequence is TGTGCCAGCAGCGCCGATCCAGGGGGCGGTCAGCCCCAGCATTTT. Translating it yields CASSADPGGGQPQHF.

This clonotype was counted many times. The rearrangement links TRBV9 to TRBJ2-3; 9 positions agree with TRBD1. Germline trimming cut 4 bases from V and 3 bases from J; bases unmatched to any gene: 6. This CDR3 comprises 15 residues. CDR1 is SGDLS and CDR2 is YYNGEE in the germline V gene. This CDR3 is CASSPRDRETDTQYF. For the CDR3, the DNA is TGTGCCAGCAGCCCCCGGGACAGGGAAACAGATACGCAGTATTTT. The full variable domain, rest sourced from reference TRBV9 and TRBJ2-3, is DSGVTQTPKHLITATGQRVTLRCSPRSGDLSVYWYQQSLDQGLQFLIQYYNGEERAKGNILERFSAQQFPDLHSELNLSSLELGDSALYFCASSPRDRETDTQYFGPGTRLTVL.

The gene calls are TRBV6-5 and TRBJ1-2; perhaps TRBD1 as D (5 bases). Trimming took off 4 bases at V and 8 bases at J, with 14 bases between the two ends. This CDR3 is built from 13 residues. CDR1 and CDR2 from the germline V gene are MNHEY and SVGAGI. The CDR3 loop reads CASSLERGFGYTF. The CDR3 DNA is TGTGCCAGCAGTTTGGAAAGGGGATTCGGCTACACCTTC.

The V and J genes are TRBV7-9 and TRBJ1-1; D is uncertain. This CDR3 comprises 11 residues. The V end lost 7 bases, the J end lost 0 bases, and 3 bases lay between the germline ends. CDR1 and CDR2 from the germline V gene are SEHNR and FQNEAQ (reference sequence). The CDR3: CASNMNTEAFF. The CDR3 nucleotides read TGTGCCAGCAATATGAACACTGAAGCTTTCTTT. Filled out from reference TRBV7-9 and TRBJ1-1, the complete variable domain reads DTGVSQNPRHKITKRGQNVTFRCDPISEHNRLYWYRQTLGQGPEFLTYFQNEAQLEKSRLLSDRFSAERPKGSFSTLEIQRTEQGDSAMYLCASNMNTEAFFGQGTRLTVV.

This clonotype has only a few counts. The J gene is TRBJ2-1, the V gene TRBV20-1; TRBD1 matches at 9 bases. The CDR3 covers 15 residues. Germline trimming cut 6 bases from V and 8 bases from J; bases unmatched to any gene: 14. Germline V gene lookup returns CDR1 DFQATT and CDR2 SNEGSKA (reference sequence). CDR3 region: CSARSGQGIVDEQFF. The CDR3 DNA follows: TGCAGTGCGAGATCGGGACAGGGAATTGTCGATGAGCAGTTCTTC.

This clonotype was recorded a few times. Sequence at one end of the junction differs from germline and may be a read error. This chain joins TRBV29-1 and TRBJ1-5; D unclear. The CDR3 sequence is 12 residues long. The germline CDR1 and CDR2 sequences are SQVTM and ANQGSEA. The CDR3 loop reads CSVGGSDQPQHF. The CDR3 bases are TGCAGCGTTGGGGGTAGCGATCAGCCCCAGCATTTT.

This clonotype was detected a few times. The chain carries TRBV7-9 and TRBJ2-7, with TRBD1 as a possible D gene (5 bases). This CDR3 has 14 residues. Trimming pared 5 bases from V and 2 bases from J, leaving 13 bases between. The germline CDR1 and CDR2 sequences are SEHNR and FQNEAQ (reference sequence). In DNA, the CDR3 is TGTGCCAGCAGCCCTCGGACACAACCCTACGAGCAGTACTTC. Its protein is CASSPRTQPYEQYF.

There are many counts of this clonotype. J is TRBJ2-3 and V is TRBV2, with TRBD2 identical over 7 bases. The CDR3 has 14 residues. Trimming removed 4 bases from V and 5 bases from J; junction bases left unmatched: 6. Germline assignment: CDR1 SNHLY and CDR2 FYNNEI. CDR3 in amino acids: CASSVSGVGDTQYF. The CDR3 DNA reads TGTGCCAGCAGTGTAAGCGGGGTGGGAGATACGCAGTATTTT.

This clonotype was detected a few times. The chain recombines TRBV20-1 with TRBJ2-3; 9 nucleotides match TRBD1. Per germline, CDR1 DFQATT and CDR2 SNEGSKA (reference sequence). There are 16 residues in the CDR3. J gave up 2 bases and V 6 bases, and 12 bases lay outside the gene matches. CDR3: CSARKQGAGPTDTQYF. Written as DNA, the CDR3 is TGCAGTGCGAGGAAACAGGGGGCAGGGCCCACAGATACGCAGTATTTT.

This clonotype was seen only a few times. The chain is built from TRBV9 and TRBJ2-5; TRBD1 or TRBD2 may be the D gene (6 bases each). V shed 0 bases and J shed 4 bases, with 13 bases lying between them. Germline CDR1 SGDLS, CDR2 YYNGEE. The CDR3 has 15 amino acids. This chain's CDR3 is CASSVGWGARETQYF. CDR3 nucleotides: TGTGCCAGCAGCGTAGGATGGGGGGCGCGAGAGACCCAGTACTTC.

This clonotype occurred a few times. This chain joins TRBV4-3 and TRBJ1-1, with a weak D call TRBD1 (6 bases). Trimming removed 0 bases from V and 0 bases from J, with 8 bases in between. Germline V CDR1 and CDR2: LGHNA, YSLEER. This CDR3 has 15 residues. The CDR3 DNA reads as TGCGCCAGCAGCCAAGATAACAGGGTGAACACTGAAGCTTTCTTT. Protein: CASSQDNRVNTEAFF.

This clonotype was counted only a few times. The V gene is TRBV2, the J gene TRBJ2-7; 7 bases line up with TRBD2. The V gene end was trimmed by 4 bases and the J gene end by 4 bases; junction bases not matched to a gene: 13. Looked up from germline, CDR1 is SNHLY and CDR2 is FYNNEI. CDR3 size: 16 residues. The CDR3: CASSGGKRGVGYEQYF. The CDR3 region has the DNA TGTGCCAGCAGTGGAGGAAAGCGGGGAGTGGGATACGAGCAGTACTTC.

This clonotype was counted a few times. The CDR3 nucleotides read TGCGCCAGCAGCCCACTAGACGGGACCCAGTACTTC. Its protein product is CASSPLDGTQYF. V is TRBV4-1 and J is TRBJ2-5; tentatively, D is TRBD2 (5 bases). V was shortened by 4 bases and J by 7 bases, with 10 bases between the two germline ends. Germline V CDR1 and CDR2: MGHRA, YSYEKL. This CDR3 is built from 12 residues.

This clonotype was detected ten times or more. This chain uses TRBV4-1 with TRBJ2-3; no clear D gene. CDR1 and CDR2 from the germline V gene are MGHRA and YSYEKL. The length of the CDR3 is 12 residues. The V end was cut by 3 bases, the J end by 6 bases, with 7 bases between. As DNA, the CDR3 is TGCGCCAGCAGCCACTTGGCTGATACGCAGTATTTT. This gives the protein CASSHLADTQYF.

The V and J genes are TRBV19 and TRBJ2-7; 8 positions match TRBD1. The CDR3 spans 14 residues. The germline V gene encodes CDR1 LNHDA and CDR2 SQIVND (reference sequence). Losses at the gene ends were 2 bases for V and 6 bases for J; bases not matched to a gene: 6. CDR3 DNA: TGTGCCAGTAGTATAAGGCAGGGGGCGGTCGAGCAGTACTTC. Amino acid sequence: CASSIRQGAVEQYF.

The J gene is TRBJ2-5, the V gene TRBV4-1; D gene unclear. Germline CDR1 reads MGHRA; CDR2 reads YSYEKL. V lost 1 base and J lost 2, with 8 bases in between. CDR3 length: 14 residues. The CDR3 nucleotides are TGCGCCAGCAGCCAAGTCGTGATTCAAGAGACCCAGTACTTC. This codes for CASSQVVIQETQYF.

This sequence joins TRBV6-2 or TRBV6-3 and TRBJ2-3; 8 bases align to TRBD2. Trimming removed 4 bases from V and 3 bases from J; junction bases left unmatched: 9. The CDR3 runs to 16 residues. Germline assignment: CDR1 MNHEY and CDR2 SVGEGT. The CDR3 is CASSSTLAVVTDTQYF. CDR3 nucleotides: TGTGCCAGCAGTTCCACACTAGCGGTGGTGACAGATACGCAGTATTTT.

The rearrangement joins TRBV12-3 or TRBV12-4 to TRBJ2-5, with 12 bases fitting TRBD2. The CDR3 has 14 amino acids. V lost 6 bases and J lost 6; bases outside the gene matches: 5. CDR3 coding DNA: TGTGCCAGCAGCTCGGGACTAGCGGGCCAGACCCAGTACTTC. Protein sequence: CASSSGLAGQTQYF.